The clone carrying this T cell receptor beta chain was picked up a small number of times. What it binds is unknown. Per germline, CDR1 GTSNPN and CDR2 SVGIG (reference sequence). The CDR3 length is 13 residues. V was trimmed by 0 bases and J by 1 base, leaving 6 bases between them. The sample comes from a study of identical twins. TCRdb reprocessed the 5' RACE reads with MiXCR, giving one entry per CDR3 protein. The data show around 370,000 distinct CDR3 sequences, approximately 9.1% seen once. Study-wide results and caveats: Among beta out-of-frame sequences, excess sharing between twins appeared weaker. The models systematically underestimated how much out-of-frame TCR alpha was shared in monozygotic twins.

The gene calls are TRBV30 and TRBJ2-5; tentatively, D is TRBD1 or TRBD2 (5 bases each). This clonotype was sampled from a woman in her forties or fifties in good health. Sample: naive T cells sorted from blood. This chain's CDR3 is CAWSVGGQETQYF. In DNA, the CDR3 is TGTGCCTGGAGTGTTGGGGGCCAAGAGACCCAGTACTTC.